This T cell receptor beta chain was sequenced during a study of T cells in tuberculosis. Turning to the study itself: Samples predate treatment or fall within its first 7 days. Findings of the study overall: GMM-specific TCRs were nearer to active tuberculosis alpha repertoires, suggesting expansion.

Produced via immunoSEQ multiplex PCR; TCRdb's table is partial and in-frame only. The sample yields 40,000 or so clones, around 94% seen once. Comment on this clone: Its specificity is unknown.

Trimming removed 6 bases from V and 6 bases from J; junction bases left unmatched: 9. Looked up from germline, CDR1 is MNHEY and CDR2 is SMNVEV (reference sequence). This CDR3 has 14 amino acids. Time point given: new active TB diagnosis, blood taken before or within 7 days of starting treatment. The TCR sequence derives from an adult with tuberculosis. The chain recombines TRBV27 with TRBJ2-3; TRBD1 matches 7 bases. The specimen comprised PBMCs, sampled at tuberculosis diagnosis. The CDR3 sequence: CASRGWGQWDTQYF. The CDR3, as DNA: TGTGCCAGCAGAGGGTGGGGACAGTGGGATACGCAGTATTTT.